This is a list of T cell receptor beta chains from one sample in a study of cytomegalovirus exposure and HLA in healthy donors. This table comes from immunoSEQ multiplex PCR, and its TCRdb copy is limited to in-frame clones, with some not included. The data show about 120,000 clones, with approximately 88% seen just once and approximately 2% held by the top ten. Sequencing was done on a sample of PBMCs. The receptors were sampled from a man between 18 and 29 years old in good health and CMV-seronegative. Both conserved end residues are part of each CDR3. The order of the fields is V gene, clone size, J gene, D gene, CDR3 DNA, CDR3 protein. A D gene is named only where the DNA matches it firmly. The size entry is marked missing in some rows and otherwise reads once, few, many or a size class.

TRBV10-2	once	TRBJ2-5	.	TGCGCCAGCAGCCCCCGGGGAATACAAGAGACCCAGTACTTC	CASSPRGIQETQYF
TRBV5-3	.	TRBJ2-7	TRBD1	TGTGCCAGAAGCCGAGGGGGCCTGGTTCATGAGCAGTACTTC	CARSRGGLVHEQYF
TRBV7-2	.	TRBJ1-3	.	TGTGCCAGCAGCCCCCAACGACCTACGGGGGGAAACACCATATATTTT	CASSPQRPTGGNTIYF
TRBV7-8	.	TRBJ2-1	.	TGTGCCAGCAGCTCACAACAATATGAGCAGTTCTTC	CASSSQQYEQFF
TRBV28	few	TRBJ1-3	TRBD1	TGTGCCAGCAGTGTCACAGGGGTCTCTGGAAACACCATATATTTT	CASSVTGVSGNTIYF
TRBV30	.	TRBJ1-5	.	TGTGCCTGGAGCGAGGACAGACATAGCAATCAGCCCCAGCATTTT	CAWSEDRHSNQPQHF
TRBV28	.	TRBJ2-7	TRBD2	TGTGCCAGCAGTCCCTCGGGACTAGCGACTAGCGAGCAGTACTTC	CASSPSGLATSEQYF
TRBV28	.	TRBJ1-5	TRBD1	TGTGCCAGCAGCACGTCAAGTGGGACAGGACTTTATAGCAATCAGCCCCAGCATTTT	CASSTSSGTGLYSNQPQHF
TRBV11-2	.	TRBJ2-1	TRBD1	TGTGCCAGCAGCTTATCGACAGGGGGCGCGTGGTACAATGAGCAGTTCTTC	CASSLSTGGAWYNEQFF
TRBV19	.	TRBJ2-7	TRBD1	TGTGCCAGTAGCCCACCAGGGGGCCTGGGCGAGCAGTACTTC	CASSPPGGLGEQYF